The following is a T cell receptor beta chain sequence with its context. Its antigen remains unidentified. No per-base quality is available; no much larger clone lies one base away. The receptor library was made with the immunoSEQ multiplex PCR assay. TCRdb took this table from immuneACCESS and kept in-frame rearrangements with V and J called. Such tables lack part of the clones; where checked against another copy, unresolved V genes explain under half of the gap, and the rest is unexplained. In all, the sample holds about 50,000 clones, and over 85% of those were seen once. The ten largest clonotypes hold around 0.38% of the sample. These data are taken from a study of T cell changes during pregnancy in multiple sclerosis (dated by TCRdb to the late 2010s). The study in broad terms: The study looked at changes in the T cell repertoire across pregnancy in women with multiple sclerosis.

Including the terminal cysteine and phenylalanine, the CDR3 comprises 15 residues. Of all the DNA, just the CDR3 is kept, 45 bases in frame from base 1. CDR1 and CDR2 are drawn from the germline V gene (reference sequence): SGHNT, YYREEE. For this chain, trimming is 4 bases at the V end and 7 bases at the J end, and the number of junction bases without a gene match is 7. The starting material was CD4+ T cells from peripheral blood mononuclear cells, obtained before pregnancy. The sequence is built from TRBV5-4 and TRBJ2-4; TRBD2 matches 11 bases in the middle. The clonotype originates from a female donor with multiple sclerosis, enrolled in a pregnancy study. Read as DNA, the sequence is TGTGCCAGCAGCCTTAGCGGGAGGGCCAGCAACATTCAGTACTTC. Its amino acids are CASSLSGRASNIQYF.